Listed below are T cell receptor beta chains from one sample, sequenced in a study of OX40 agonist ivuxolimab in advanced cancers. TCRdb's copy holds only in-frame clones and misses some; the assay was immunoSEQ multiplex PCR. The table includes under 20,000 clones, 55% to 75% detected once. The sample in question was CD4+ or CD8+ T cells sorted from blood, obtained in a trial of the OX40 agonist ivuxolimab. The receptors were sampled from an adult with an advanced solid tumor such as melanoma, head and neck, liver or kidney cancer. Each CDR3 is given with its conserved first and last residue. Each record gives: clone size, V gene, J gene, D gene, CDR3 DNA, CDR3 protein. D genes are given only for firm matches. The size field is filled for only some rows; it gives once, few, many or a size class.

>few|TRBV28|TRBJ1-4|.
TGTGCAAAGTGGAGTGGGCCAACTAATGAAAAACTGTTTTTT
CAKWSGPTNEKLFF
>.|TRBV11-3|TRBJ2-7|TRBD2
TGTGCCAGCAGCTTGGATGGGGCTAGCGGTTACTACGAGCAGTACTTC
CASSLDGASGYYEQYF
>.|TRBV6-6|TRBJ2-3|.
TGTGCCAGCAGTTACACCAACACAGATACGCAGTATTTT
CASSYTNTDTQYF
>.|TRBV9|TRBJ1-3|TRBD1
TGTGCCAGCAGCGTAGGGGGGACAGGGGGCGCCCCTGGAAACACCATATATTTT
CASSVGGTGGAPGNTIYF
>once|TRBV27|TRBJ1-1|.
TGTGCCAGCAGTTTAAATCCCAGGTTCGAAGCTTTCTTT
CASSLNPRFEAFF
>.|TRBV19|TRBJ2-2|.
TGTGCCAGTAGGTACAGGGTCACCGGGGAGCTGTTTTTT
CASRYRVTGELFF
>medium-sized|TRBV9|TRBJ2-1|.
TGTGCCAGCAGCGTAGGAGGGGGAGGGACGGGTAATGAGCAGTTCTTC
CASSVGGGGTGNEQFF
>.|TRBV11-1|TRBJ2-2|TRBD1
TGTGCCAGCAGCTTGGACAGGGTGGACACCGGGGAGCTGTTTTTT
CASSLDRVDTGELFF
>.|TRBV6-1|TRBJ2-5|.
TGTGCCAGCAGCTACCAAGAGACCCAGTACTTC
CASSYQETQYF
>.|TRBV28|TRBJ2-1|.
TGTGCCAGCAGTTTAACAGGGTTAAGATTTGGCAATGAGCAGTTCTTC
CASSLTGLRFGNEQFF
>.|TRBV7-9|TRBJ1-4|.
TGTGCCAGCAGCCCCAACCCCACAATGGACATACTTTATGAAAAACTGTTTTTT
CASSPNPTMDILYEKLFF
>.|TRBV29-1|TRBJ2-3|TRBD2
TGCAGCGCCGGAAGAGCGGGGGCCACAGATACGCAGTATTTT
CSAGRAGATDTQYF
>.|TRBV4-2|TRBJ2-3|TRBD2
TGTGCCAGCAGCCAATTCCCTAGCGGGGGCCCTAGCACAGATACGCAGTATTTT
CASSQFPSGGPSTDTQYF
>.|TRBV25-1|TRBJ1-6|.
TGTGCCAGCAGTGACCCAGACAGGAGCTCCTATAATTCACCCCTCCACTTT
CASSDPDRSSYNSPLHF
>.|TRBV7-9|TRBJ2-1|TRBD1
TGTGCCAGCAGCAAGCCGGGACAGGGGCTTAGTATTCGGTTCTTC
CASSKPGQGLSIRFF
>.|TRBV7-9|TRBJ2-3|TRBD1
TGTGCCAGCAGCTCGGGACAGGGGAGCACAGATACGCAGTATTTT
CASSSGQGSTDTQYF
>.|TRBV10-3|TRBJ2-3|.
TGTGCCATCAGTGAACCCTCCGAAGTTTACACAGATACGCAGTATTTT
CAISEPSEVYTDTQYF
>.|TRBV7-7|TRBJ2-5|.
TGTGCTAGCAGCTCAGGACAGCTGCCCCAAGAGACCCAGTACTTC
CASSSGQLPQETQYF
>.|TRBV4-1|TRBJ2-1|TRBD2
TGCGCCAGCAGCCAAGATGAACTAGCGGGGGGGCCGCGGTTCTTC
CASSQDELAGGPRFF
>.|TRBV4-1|TRBJ1-4|TRBD1
TGCGCCAGCAGCCACCAGGGGGTACTTGCAACTAATGAAAAACTGTTTTTT
CASSHQGVLATNEKLFF
>.|TRBV28|TRBJ1-2|.
TGTGCCAGCAGTAGTTGGGTCGATATATCAAACTATGGCTACACCTTC
CASSSWVDISNYGYTF
>.|TRBV6-6|TRBJ1-5|TRBD1
TGTGCCAGCAGTTACCGGGGGACAGGGAGCGAGCCCCAGCATTTT
CASSYRGTGSEPQHF
>.|TRBV7-3|TRBJ2-2|.
TGTGCCAGCAGCCCCGTGGGGGGGGAGCTGTTTTTT
CASSPVGGELFF
>.|TRBV7-9|TRBJ2-7|.
TGTGCCAGCAGCTTACTAGAGACCTACGAGCAGTACTTC
CASSLLETYEQYF
>few|TRBV28|TRBJ2-2|.
TGTGCCAGCAGTTACCGGGACACTGCGAACACCGGGGAGCTGTTTTTT
CASSYRDTANTGELFF
>few|TRBV6-6|TRBJ1-5|.
TGTGCCAGCAGTGCAACAGGGACGGGACAGCCCCAGCATTTT
CASSATGTGQPQHF
>.|TRBV28|TRBJ2-5|.
TGTGCCACCCAACGCGGCGGCGGCCAAGAGACCCAGTACTTC
CATQRGGGQETQYF
>.|TRBV6-5|TRBJ2-7|.
TGTGCCAGCAGTTACTCGGACAGAAGCTACGAGCAGTACTTC
CASSYSDRSYEQYF
>.|TRBV28|TRBJ2-5|.
TGTGCCAGCAGTCGGGACACGTTCGGGACCCAGTACTTC
CASSRDTFGTQYF
>.|TRBV9|TRBJ1-1|.
TGTGCCAGCAGCGCGCCCCCCCAGCCGAACACTGAAGCTTTCTTT
CASSAPPQPNTEAFF
>.|TRBV6-6|TRBJ1-5|.
TGTGCCAGCAGTTACGGGACTTATAGCAATCAGCCCCAGCATTTT
CASSYGTYSNQPQHF
>.|TRBV14|TRBJ1-6|TRBD1
TGTGCCAGCAGCCCAGGACAGGGGAATAATTCACCCCTCCACTTT
CASSPGQGNNSPLHF
>few|TRBV6-5|TRBJ2-1|TRBD2
TGTGCCAGCAGTTACCACGGGCGGGGGGGAGGTAATGAGCAGTTCTTC
CASSYHGRGGGNEQFF
>.|TRBV9|TRBJ2-7|.
TGTGCCAGCAGCCCTCGGACGCCTCCAGACGAGCAGTACTTC
CASSPRTPPDEQYF
>.|TRBV27|TRBJ2-7|TRBD2
TGTGCCAGCAGCGGACGACTAGCGGCAGCCAGGTACTTC
CASSGRLAAARYF
>.|TRBV28|TRBJ1-2|.
TGTGCCAGCAGTTTATGGGGCTCCGTCTATGGCTACACCTTC
CASSLWGSVYGYTF
>medium-sized|TRBV19|TRBJ1-5|.
TGTGCCAGGGGAGTGCCGGACAGATCTTCGTTAACCTGTAGCAATCAGCCCCAGCATTTT
CARGVPDRSSLTCSNQPQHF
>.|TRBV9|TRBJ2-3|.
TGTGCCAGCAGCTCCAACCTCCAGGATACGCAGTATTTT
CASSSNLQDTQYF
>.|TRBV7-8|TRBJ2-1|.
TGTGCCAGCAGCTTAGAAAGCCTCTGGTACAATGAGCAGTTCTTC
CASSLESLWYNEQFF
>few|TRBV13|TRBJ2-1|.
TGTGCCAGCAGCGGGCGGGATGAGCAGTTCTTC
CASSGRDEQFF
>.|TRBV28|TRBJ2-5|.
TGTGCCAGCAGTTTTTTGAGGAGGGGTGAGACCCAGTACTTC
CASSFLRRGETQYF
>.|TRBV7-8|TRBJ2-2|TRBD1
TGTGCCAGCAGCTCGACAGGGGGCACCGGGGAGCTGTTTTTT
CASSSTGGTGELFF
>few|TRBV5-5|TRBJ2-1|.
TGTGCCAGCAGCTTGGCCTTTTACCCTCCTGCGGGTGAGCAGTTCTTC
CASSLAFYPPAGEQFF
>.|TRBV28|TRBJ2-7|.
TGTGCCAGCAGTCCGCAGGGTTCATACTACGAGCAGTACTTC
CASSPQGSYYEQYF
>.|TRBV6-1|TRBJ2-2|TRBD2
TGTGCCAGCAGTGAGGCTAGCGGGGGGTCCGGGGAGCTGTTTTTT
CASSEASGGSGELFF
>few|TRBV7-9|TRBJ1-4|.
TGTGCCAGCACCTGGGGGGGTGCAACTAATGAAAAACTGTTTTTT
CASTWGGATNEKLFF
>.|TRBV11-3|TRBJ2-5|.
TGTGCCAGCAGCTTATCCAAGCCTGAGACCCAGTACTTC
CASSLSKPETQYF
>once|TRBV28|TRBJ2-3|TRBD2
TGTGCCAGCAGTTCGGGAGGGGGGGCAGGAACAGATACGCAGTATTTT
CASSSGGGAGTDTQYF
>.|TRBV6-6|TRBJ1-5|.
TGTGCCAGCCCCCAAACGGGGAGAAAGCAGCCCCAGCATTTT
CASPQTGRKQPQHF
>.|TRBV1|TRBJ2-1|.
TGCACCAGCAGCCAAGACGGAGGCGGGGGGGCGAGATTGGACAATGAGCAGTTCTTC
CTSSQDGGGGARLDNEQFF
>.|TRBV19|TRBJ1-1|.
TGTGCCAGTAGTATAGCTCCTACCCCGAACACTGAAGCTTTCTTT
CASSIAPTPNTEAFF
>.|TRBV2|TRBJ2-7|.
TGTGCCAGCACCCCCGACGGCTCCTACGAGCAGTACTTC
CASTPDGSYEQYF
>.|TRBV21-1|TRBJ2-1|.
TGTGCCAGCAGCAAAAGACCTCGCGGGACAGGGTACAGCTCCTACAATGAGCAGTTCTTC
CASSKRPRGTGYSSYNEQFF
>.|TRBV13|TRBJ2-5|.
TGTGCCAGCAGCCGGCGGAGGGGAGAGACCCAGTACTTC
CASSRRRGETQYF
>.|TRBV7-6|TRBJ2-7|.
TGTGCCAGCAGCTTAGCCAGGGTTGACGAGCAGTACTTC
CASSLARVDEQYF
>.|TRBV7-6|TRBJ2-3|.
TGTGCCAGCAGCCGTCGGGCCGGTTTGGATACGCAGTATTTT
CASSRRAGLDTQYF